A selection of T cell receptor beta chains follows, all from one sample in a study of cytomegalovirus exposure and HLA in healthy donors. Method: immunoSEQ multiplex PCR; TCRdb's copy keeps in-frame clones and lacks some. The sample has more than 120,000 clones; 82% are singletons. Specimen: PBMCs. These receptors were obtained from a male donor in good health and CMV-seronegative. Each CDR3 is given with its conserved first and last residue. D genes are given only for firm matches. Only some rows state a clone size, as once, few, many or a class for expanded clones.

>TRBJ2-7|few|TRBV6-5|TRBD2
TGTGCCAGCAGTTATTCAAGCGGGAGGGGAGCCTACGAGCAGTACTTC
CASSYSSGRGAYEQYF
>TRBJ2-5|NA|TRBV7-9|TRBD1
TGTGCCAGCAACCCGACAGGGCAAGAGACCCAGTACTTC
CASNPTGQETQYF
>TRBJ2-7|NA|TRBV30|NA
TGTGCCTGGAGTGTCGTCGGCTCCTACGAGCAGTACTTC
CAWSVVGSYEQYF
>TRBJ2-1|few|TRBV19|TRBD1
TGTGCCAGTAGTCTCGGGGACAGGAACAATGAGCAGTTCTTC
CASSLGDRNNEQFF
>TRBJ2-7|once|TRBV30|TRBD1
TGTGCCTGGAGTGGGGGACAGGGGGGGGACGAGCAGTACTTC
CAWSGGQGGDEQYF
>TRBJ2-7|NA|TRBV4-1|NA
TGCGCCAGCAGCCAAGATCGACAGGCGGTCTACGAGCAGTACTTC
CASSQDRQAVYEQYF
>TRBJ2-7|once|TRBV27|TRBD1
TGTGCCAGCTGTGAGAGGGACAGGGGTTTCTACGAGCAGTACTTC
CASCERDRGFYEQYF
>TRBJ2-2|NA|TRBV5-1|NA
TGCGCCAGCAGCTTGGGGACACCGAACACCGGGGAGCTGTTTTTT
CASSLGTPNTGELFF
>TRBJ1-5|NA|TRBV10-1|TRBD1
TGCGCCAGCAGTGACGGACAGGATCAGCCCCAGCATTTT
CASSDGQDQPQHF
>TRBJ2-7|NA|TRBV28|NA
TGTGCCAGCAGTTCCGTCCTAGTTGGGTCCTACGAGCAGTACTTC
CASSSVLVGSYEQYF
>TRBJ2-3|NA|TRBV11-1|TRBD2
TGTGCCAGCAGCCAAAGCTGGGGGGGAGATACGCAGTATTTT
CASSQSWGGDTQYF
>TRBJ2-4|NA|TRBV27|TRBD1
TGTGCCAGCAGGAAGACAGGGGGGGCCAAAAACATTCAGTACTTC
CASRKTGGAKNIQYF
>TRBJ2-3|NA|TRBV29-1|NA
TGCAGCTCAGGGGGAATTCTTAGCGGTTATACGCAGTATTTT
CSSGGILSGYTQYF
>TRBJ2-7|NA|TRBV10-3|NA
TGTGCCATCAGGGCCGGGACACCCTTTGGCTACGAGCAGTACTTC
CAIRAGTPFGYEQYF
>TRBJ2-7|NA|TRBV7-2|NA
TGTGCCAGCAGCCTAGGGGGAGGGGACGAGCAGTACTTC
CASSLGGGDEQYF
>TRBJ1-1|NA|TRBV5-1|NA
TGCGCCAGCAGCTCAGGACAGTTGAACACTGAAGCTTTCTTT
CASSSGQLNTEAFF
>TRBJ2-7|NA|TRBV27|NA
TGTGCCAGCAGTCCCGGTTCTGGCTACGAGCAGTACTTC
CASSPGSGYEQYF
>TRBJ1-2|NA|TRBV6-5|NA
TGTGCCAGCACCCCGGGGAACTATGGCTACACCTTC
CASTPGNYGYTF
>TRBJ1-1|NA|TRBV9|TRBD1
TGTGCCAGCAGCGTAGGGGACAGGAACACTGAAGCTTTCTTT
CASSVGDRNTEAFF
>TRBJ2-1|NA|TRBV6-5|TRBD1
TGTGCCAGCAGTTACAGGGACAGCCCCCGGCATGAGCAGTTCTTC
CASSYRDSPRHEQFF
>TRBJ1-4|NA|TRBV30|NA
TGTGCCTTGGACAATCGTGGGATCGGGAAACTGTTTTTT
CALDNRGIGKLFF
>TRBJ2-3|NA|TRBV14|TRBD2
TGTGCCAGCAGCCCGGGACTAGTACCAGATACGCAGTATTTT
CASSPGLVPDTQYF
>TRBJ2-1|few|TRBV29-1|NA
TGCAGCGTTGGAGGTCTGTACAATGAGCAGTTCTTC
CSVGGLYNEQFF
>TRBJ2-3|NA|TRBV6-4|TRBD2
TGTGCCAGCAGTGACTCGTTGTCTAGCGGGGCGGATACGCAGTATTTT
CASSDSLSSGADTQYF
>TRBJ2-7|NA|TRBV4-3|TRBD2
TGCGCCAGCAGCCAAGAATGGGGCAGAGGGACTAGCGGGCGCGAGCAGTACTTC
CASSQEWGRGTSGREQYF
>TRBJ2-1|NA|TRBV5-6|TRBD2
TGTGCCAGCAGCGGGACTAGCGGTTTTTACAATGAGCAGTTCTTC
CASSGTSGFYNEQFF
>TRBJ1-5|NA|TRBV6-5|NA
TGTGCCAGCAGTTACTCTCCGGGAAGTCAGCCCCAGCATTTT
CASSYSPGSQPQHF
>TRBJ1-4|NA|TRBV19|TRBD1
TGTGCCAGTAGTATCCCCGGGACAGGGGGAGAAAAACTGTTTTTT
CASSIPGTGGEKLFF
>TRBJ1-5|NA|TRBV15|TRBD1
TGTGCCACCAGCAGCCCCCAAAACAGGGGGCAAAGCAATCAGCCCCAGCATTTT
CATSSPQNRGQSNQPQHF
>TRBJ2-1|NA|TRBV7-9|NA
TGTGCCAGCAGCTTAGGGTATGGACTACACAATGAGCAGTTCTTC
CASSLGYGLHNEQFF
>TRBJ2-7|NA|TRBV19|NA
TGTGCCAGTAGTATCTCCCGGGGGAGTGCATACGAGCAGTACTTC
CASSISRGSAYEQYF
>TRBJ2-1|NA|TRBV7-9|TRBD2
TGTGCCAGCAGCTTAAGATCGCTAGCGGGAGTTGTTGAGCAGTTCTTC
CASSLRSLAGVVEQFF
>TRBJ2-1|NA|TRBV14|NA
TGTGCCAGCAGCCAAGGGCCAGGGGCGACTTACAATGAGCAGTTCTTC
CASSQGPGATYNEQFF
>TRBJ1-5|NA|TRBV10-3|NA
TGTGCCATCAGTGAGTCGTTGTCGACAGATCAGCCCCAGCATTTT
CAISESLSTDQPQHF
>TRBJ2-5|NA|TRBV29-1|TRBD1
TGCAGCGTTCTGGGACAGGCAACCCAAGAGACCCAGTACTTC
CSVLGQATQETQYF
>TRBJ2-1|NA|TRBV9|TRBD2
TGTGCCAGCAGCGCCGGGACTAGCGGTTATTACAATGAGCAGTTCTTC
CASSAGTSGYYNEQFF
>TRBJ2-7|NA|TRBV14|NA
TGTGCCAGCAGCCAAGATATCGGTCAAACCTACGAGCAGTACTTC
CASSQDIGQTYEQYF
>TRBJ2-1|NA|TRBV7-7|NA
TGTGCCAGCAGTGAAAGTCCGGGAAACAATGAGCAGTTCTTC
CASSESPGNNEQFF
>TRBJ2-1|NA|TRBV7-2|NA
TGTGCCAGCAGCTTAGTCCCTCAGTCGATCAACAATGAGCAGTTCTTC
CASSLVPQSINNEQFF
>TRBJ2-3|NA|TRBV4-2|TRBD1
TGTGCCAGCAGCCCACAGGGGGCTCCCGCAGATACGCAGTATTTT
CASSPQGAPADTQYF
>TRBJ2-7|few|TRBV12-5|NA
TGTGCTAGTGGACGGGACTCCAACTACGAGCAGTACTTC
CASGRDSNYEQYF
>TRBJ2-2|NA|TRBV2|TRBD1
TGTGCCAGCGGCCGACAGGGGTGGACCGGGGAGCTGTTTTTT
CASGRQGWTGELFF
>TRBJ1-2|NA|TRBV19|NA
TGTGCCAGTAGTATAGGGACAAGAGCTAACTATGGCTACACCTTC
CASSIGTRANYGYTF
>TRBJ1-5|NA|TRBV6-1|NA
TGTGCCAGCAGTGACAGGGGCGGTTCGGTTCAGCCCCAGCATTTT
CASSDRGGSVQPQHF
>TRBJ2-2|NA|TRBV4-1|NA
TGCGCCAGCAGCCAAGATGCGGTGGTTGGCGGAATGACCGGGGAGCTGTTTTTT
CASSQDAVVGGMTGELFF
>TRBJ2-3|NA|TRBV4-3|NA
TGCGCCAGCAGCCAAGGACGGCGGACATATAGCACAGATACGCAGTATTTT
CASSQGRRTYSTDTQYF
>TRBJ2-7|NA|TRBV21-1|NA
TGTGCCAGCGGTAGTAAAGCGGGAGAGGGGTACGAGCAGTACTTC
CASGSKAGEGYEQYF
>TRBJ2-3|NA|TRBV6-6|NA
TGTGCCAGCAGTTACTCGGACTCGGACACAGATACGCAGTATTTT
CASSYSDSDTDTQYF
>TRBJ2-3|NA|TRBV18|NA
TGTGCCAGCTCCCGGGATTACCTATCGGATACGCAGTATTTT
CASSRDYLSDTQYF
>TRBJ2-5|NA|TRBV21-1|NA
TGTGCCAGCAGCAAAGGTTTTCAGGGTTCGTCCCAGGTAGGGTGGGAGACCCAGTACTTC
CASSKGFQGSSQVGWETQYF
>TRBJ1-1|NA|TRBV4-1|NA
TGCGCCAGCAGCCAACTTCAGGGGAACACTGAAGCTTTCTTT
CASSQLQGNTEAFF
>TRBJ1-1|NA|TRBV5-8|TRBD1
TGTGCCAGCAGCTCAGGGGGCGCAGGGACTGAAGCTTTCTTT
CASSSGGAGTEAFF
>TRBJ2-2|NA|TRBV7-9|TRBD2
TGTTCCAGCAGCGGTCTAGCGGGAGGGGCCGGGGAGCTGTTTTTT
CSSSGLAGGAGELFF
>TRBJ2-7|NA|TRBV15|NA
TGTGCCACCAGCAGAGATGCGGACTGGGGCGAGCAGTACTTC
CATSRDADWGEQYF
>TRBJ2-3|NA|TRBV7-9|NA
TGTGCCAGCAGAACCGGGATTACTAGCACAGATACGCAGTATTTT
CASRTGITSTDTQYF
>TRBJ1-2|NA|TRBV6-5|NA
TGTGCCAGCAGTTACTCGAGCACTGCATATGGCTACACCTTC
CASSYSSTAYGYTF
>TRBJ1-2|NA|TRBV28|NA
TGTGCCAGCAGTAGGGGGATGGGCTTTGGCTACACCTTC
CASSRGMGFGYTF
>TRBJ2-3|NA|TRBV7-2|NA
TGTGCCAGCAGCTTATCCGAGGCTGCTACGCAGTATTTT
CASSLSEAATQYF
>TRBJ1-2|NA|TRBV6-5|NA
TGTGCCAGCAGTTACCAGGACGGAGAACTTCCAGGGGGCTACACCTTC
CASSYQDGELPGGYTF